The clone carrying this T cell receptor beta chain has only a few counts. The data were taken from a study of blood T cell repertoires in COVID-19. Study-wide background: Some COVID-19 samples were acute and others convalescent; all came from the United States, Italy and Spain.

Clones were read by immunoSEQ multiplex PCR, and TCRdb kept only the in-frame ones, dropping some. The table records some 110,000 clones, about nine tenths of them present only once. This CDR3 has 15 amino acids. Germline V lookup: CDR1 MNHEY, CDR2 SVGAGI. With 2 bases removed from V and 1 base from J, the gap between germline ends came to 11 bases. The genes are TRBV6-5 and TRBJ1-2, with D tentatively TRBD1 (5 bases). The source of this sequence is a human donor in a cohort sampled during active COVID-19. Sequenced: peripheral blood. The CDR3 nucleotides read TGTGCCAGCAGTTACGGCGGGGGGGTTAACTATGGCTACACCTTC. Protein sequence: CASSYGGGVNYGYTF.